This TCR beta chain derives from a study of regulatory T cells in long-lasting Graves disease. In the case of this clonotype: The antigen remains unidentified.

Whole-study findings and limits: Researchers reported studying only peripheral blood, not thyroid tissue. For persistent Graves' patients, TCR diversity was lower than for newly diagnosed ones.

Documented time point: newly diagnosed GD, antithyroid drugs for less than 3 months. After RNA was extracted from PBMCs, the TCR library was made from it. Construction of the TCR beta libraries employed iRepertoire HTBI primers in conjunction with Arm-PCR of CDR3 regions. In the original analysis: The study identified about 60 TRBV and some 15 TRBJ segments across samples. TCRdb fed the multiplex PCR reads into MiXCR, producing one record per CDR3 protein. The V and J calls were determined by TCRdb, not by the authors. This table has approximately 540,000 distinct CDR3 sequences, about 11% appearing once. Per germline, CDR1 SEHNR and CDR2 FQNEAQ (reference sequence). Trimming shortened V by 9 bases and J by 2 bases, and 26 bases separated the two germline ends. The CDR3 runs 18 residues. The same sample was also studied in work on T cells in Graves' hyperthyroidism and ophthalmopathy. Per that paper: HTBI primers were the set used in a first-round RT-PCR of the TCR CDR3.

The source material was peripheral blood mononuclear cells (PBMCs), sampled at new diagnosis, from a patient treated with antithyroid drugs. This chain connects TRBV7-9 to TRBJ2-1; a possible D gene is TRBD2 (8 bases). The TCR was taken from a woman aged 25 to 39 with Graves disease. CDR3 nucleotides: TGTGCCAGTCGGCCCCATATGAATAGCGGGACAGCCTACAATGAGCAGTTCTTC. Protein product: CASRPHMNSGTAYNEQFF.